A selection of T cell receptor beta chains follows, all from one sample in a study of breast tumors, draining lymph nodes, adjacent tissues. TCRdb ran MiXCR on the multiplex PCR reads and lists one entry per CDR3 protein. The table has under 250,000 distinct CDR3 sequences, less than 40% seen once. The sample taken for sequencing was axillary lymph node tissue. Receptor source: a female donor with breast cancer. Some clones in this sample may be carry-over from other donors' samples. The CDR3 runs from the conserved cysteine through the conserved F or W. D genes are given only for firm matches. Size values are once, few and many counts, or a class for expanded clones, and some rows have none.

few,-,TRBJ1-5,TRBV6-1,TGTGCCAGCAGTCACCCAACGCGGGGAGGCAATCAGCCCCAGCATTTT,CASSHPTRGGNQPQHF
-,-,TRBJ1-5,TRBV28,TGTGTCAGCCTAGGTTTCGTGCTGGGCAATCAGCCCCAGCATTTT,CVSLGFVLGNQPQHF
-,-,TRBJ2-3,TRBV20-1,TGCAGTGCTCGTTCGGCGGAGGTTTCGCAGTATTTT,CSARSAEVSQYF
many,-,TRBJ2-7,TRBV7-3,TGTGCCAGCAGCTTACGGCCTAGCAGCTACGAGCAGTACTTC,CASSLRPSSYEQYF
few,-,TRBJ2-3,TRBV27,TGTGCCAGCAGTACATCCCGGGACGGCTATCTCACGCAGTATTTT,CASSTSRDGYLTQYF
many,-,TRBJ2-1,TRBV11-3,TGTGCCAGCAGCTTAGGGCGGGAAGTGTACAATGAGCAGTTCTTC,CASSLGREVYNEQFF
many,-,TRBJ2-7,TRBV18,TGTGCCAGCTCACCACAGGCGAAAACCTACGAGCAGTACTTC,CASSPQAKTYEQYF
many,TRBD1,TRBJ2-1,TRBV5-8,TGTGCCAGCAGCTTAACGGGACAGGGTAAGGACAATGAGCAGTTCTTC,CASSLTGQGKDNEQFF
many,TRBD2,TRBJ2-1,TRBV20-1,TGCAGTGCACTTGGGGCGGGAGGGTACAATGAGCAGTTCTTC,CSALGAGGYNEQFF
-,TRBD1,TRBJ1-1,TRBV19,TGTGCCACCCTCACACAGGGGGTCCGTGAAGCTTTCTTT,CATLTQGVREAFF
-,-,TRBJ2-7,TRBV10-1,TGCGCCAGCAGAGAAGAGAAGGGGTTCTACGAGCAGTACTTC,CASREEKGFYEQYF
many,-,TRBJ2-7,TRBV18,TGTGCCAGCTCACGGGCAGGGAACGAGCAGTACTTC,CASSRAGNEQYF
many,-,TRBJ2-6,TRBV7-3,TGTGCCAGCAGCACAGCCCCAGGGTTTGGGGCCAACGTCCTGACTTTC,CASSTAPGFGANVLTF
many,TRBD1,TRBJ1-5,TRBV19,TGTGCCAGTAGTATGAGGACAGGGGGATATAGCAATCAGCCCCAGCATTTT,CASSMRTGGYSNQPQHF
-,-,TRBJ2-7,TRBV6-4,TGTGCCAGCAGGAGGACGGAACAGGGCTACGAGCAGTACTTC,CASRRTEQGYEQYF
many,-,TRBJ2-7,TRBV15,TGTGCCACCAGCAGAGGTGGGGTGGGTAAAAACTCCTACGAGCAGTACTTC,CATSRGGVGKNSYEQYF